The sequence of this T cell receptor beta chain was determined in a study of cytomegalovirus exposure and HLA in healthy donors (dated by TCRdb to 2016 to 2017). With respect to the entire study: An earlier analysis of several hundred of the donors reported about 260 Gb of sequence data and roughly 120 million unique TCR beta sequences obtained from roughly 170 million T cells. The aim of the study was to test whether cataloging public T cell receptors could identify signatures of past pathogen exposure. Five DR-DQ haplotypes were treated as single units for association and clustering because of strong linkage in the cohort. All discovery cohort repertoires had been generated on a single sequencing platform. Rather than drawing on any new phenotypic data, the later analysis identified candidate immune exposures from TCR beta sequences and the way those sequences occurred across donors. Using immunosequencing, the study profiled T cell repertoires from 500 to 800 subjects and related those repertoires to cytomegalovirus serostatus. The genetic ancestry cluster associated with self-reported Caucasian donors included roughly four fifths of the roughly 400 genotyped donors. To study patterns of TCR occurrence, a later analysis re-analyzed previously published TCR beta repertoires from hundreds of donors and added high-resolution HLA genotyping. To predict cytomegalovirus infection status, the study combined high-throughput TCR immunosequencing, statistical association of individual TCRs with disease status, and machine learning. On average, 235,054 unique TCR beta nucleotide sequences were sequenced per donor among more than 350 genotyped donors of the cohort, with roughly 18% of those sequences being non-productive. An early release covering just under 650 HLA-typed donors comprised about 290 gigabases of sequencing data and about 90 million unique TCR sequences. A separate validation cohort of 90 to 150 different subjects was used in addition to the approximately 670-subject first cohort. Donor age, sex, ethnicity and CMV serostatus were collected together with the repertoire data. A later genetic analysis took genome-wide SNP genotypes for about three fifths of the 666 donors and used that subset as a discovery cohort. Typing coverage differed by locus: A, B, C, DRB1 and DQB1 were typed in roughly 620-640 donors, DQA1 in 522, DPA1 in approximately 610, and DPB1 in roughly 470. HLA typing covered class I and class II loci at four-digit resolution. An earlier analysis of approximately 630 of the donors applied high-throughput TCR beta sequencing to assess whether each TCR beta V gene segment acted as functional or pseudogenic.

Library prep was done by the immunoSEQ multiplex PCR assay. For the multiplex PCR, a mixture combining 60 forward primers for TCR Vbeta segments and 13 reverse primers for TCR Jbeta segments was used. Amplification of the CDR3 region of rearranged TCR beta genes was performed with a multiplex PCR assay on genomic DNA. The Illumina HiSeq System was used to sequence the amplified TCR beta libraries as 87-base-pair reads. Turning to the authors' computational methods: In a later analysis, tens of millions of unique TCR beta chains were counted across the roughly 700 repertoires, and around 10 million of these chains were shared by at least two donors. A nearest-neighbor algorithm error-corrected the raw reads and collapsed the reads into unique sequences, merging closely related sequences to remove PCR and sequencing errors. To assign V, D and J gene segments, CDR3 sequences were aligned to IMGT reference sequences. For a sequence to be retained, a match of at least six nucleotides to both a V gene segment and a J gene segment was required. Rearrangements were called productive when the CDR3 lacked stop codons and stayed in frame with V and J; all others were non-productive. CDR3 was defined according to IMGT convention as the region running from the second conserved V-encoded cysteine to the conserved J-encoded phenylalanine. The earlier analysis of about 590 of the donors excluded sequences that lacked an unambiguous match to a single V gene segment. In an earlier analysis of several hundred of the donors, V segments were called functional above 56.7% productive rearrangements and were called segregating when the between-donor standard deviation exceeded 5%. A statistical classification framework was built to diagnose cytomegalovirus status from the catalog of TCR beta chain sequences. In a later analysis, TCR nucleotide sequences were compared against IMGT/GENE-DB human TR gene sequences so that V and J genes could be assigned. A later analysis assigned CDR3 sequences and most-parsimonious VDJ recombination scenarios with the TCRdist pipeline. A later analysis defined each TCR beta chain by its CDR3 amino acid sequence plus V-gene family, and excluded reads lacking a unique V-gene family. As a way to deal with suspected cross-contamination and a sequencing artifact, a later analysis dropped 450 to 600 nucleotide sequences that were highly shared and had low generation probability. In a later analysis, a clonal expansion index was calculated for each public chain from normalized within-repertoire ranks of inferred template counts. A later analysis computed generation probabilities with a VDJ recombination model fitted to out-of-frame rearrangements, and checked the results against IGoR. A later analysis scored TCR-TCR, TCR-HLA and TCR-CMV co-occurrence with hypergeometric tests, applying a repertoire-size bias correction to TCR pairs. A later analysis estimated false discovery rates by permuting HLA or CMV assignments 20 times. In a later analysis, co-occurring TCRs were grouped using DBSCAN, and TCRdist sequence similarity was added for clustering within HLA-allele-positive subsets. For co-occurrence clustering, repertoires with fewer than 30,000 or more than 120,000 public chains were excluded, along with a handful of repertoires with anomalous nucleotide sharing. What TCRdb holds here is the immuneACCESS table cut down to in-frame rearrangements. Part of the clones is not present; checked against another copy, under half of the missing clones reflect an unresolved V gene, and the others are unexplained. The V and J calls and clone size come from that table; D and trimming were worked out from the DNA. For this sample the table gives around 99,000 clones, of which over 55% were detected only once. The top ten hold around 6.6% of the sample.

Details on this clone: Its antigen remains unidentified. One end of the junction is discordant with germline, which a read error may explain.

In total, just over 650 healthy bone marrow donors made up the cohort. At the time of sampling, every cohort member was nominally healthy, though immune exposures that went unrecorded were likely present. The donor tested CMV seronegative and was one of the 352 seronegative cohort members. A peripheral blood sample was collected from each donor, and TCR beta sequencing was performed on peripheral blood mononuclear cells. Genomic DNA extraction from the blood cell samples was performed with the Qiagen DNeasy Blood Extraction Kit. CDR1 is given as MNHEY and CDR2 as SMNVEV, both from the germline V gene (reference sequence). The CDR3 has 14 amino acids, counting the end cysteine and phenylalanine. Only CDR3 DNA remains: 42 bases, in frame from the first base. Findings and caveats that apply to the study as a whole: In this cohort, only TCR beta chains were sequenced, and detectable features were limited by the absence of alpha or paired-chain data. The classifier was reported to diagnose cytomegalovirus status with high specificity and sensitivity in both the original cohort and the validation cohort. In a later analysis, the rate of TCR association differed among HLA loci, with DRB1 alleles having the most associated TCRs and HLA-C alleles having the fewest. A further reported finding was that TCR beta sequences accurately predicted the HLA-A and HLA-B alleles for most subjects in the first cohort. In the study, approximately 160 TCR beta chains were listed as associated with cytomegalovirus. While some public TCRs were present in many individuals, most TCR sequences turned up only very rarely across donors. It was suggested by the authors that the approach could potentially be generalized to other disease states and immunological phenotypes. Sequencing depth was assumed to be roughly uniform across donors in the presence/absence analyses, though that assumption may not hold. Because counts were too low, 15 to 20 rarely observed V segments, including chromosome 9 orphons, were excluded from the earlier analysis of 587 of the donors. Strong co-occurrence of HLA alleles, especially DR and DQ, made assigning TCR associations to individual alleles difficult. The 87-base-pair reads could not distinguish some IMGT-functional V segments, including TRBV6-2 and TRBV6-3, so those segments were excluded. A later analysis reported that several top co-occurrence clusters appeared linked to parvovirus B19, influenza, CMV and Epstein-Barr virus. In an earlier analysis of about 550 of the donors, most TCR beta V segments were observed in productive rearrangements about 87% or about 30% of the time, broadly matching IMGT annotations. A later genetic analysis reported fewer N-insertions in productive TCRs among donors in an Asian-associated ancestry cluster than the roughly 700-donor mean. A group of highly shared sequence variants was considered likely to be a technical artifact of the sequencing pipeline. Immune exposure information for the cohort was limited to CMV serostatus. A later analysis found that most CMV-associated TCR beta chains appeared HLA-restricted, with HLA associations seemingly driven largely by CMV exposure. A later genetic analysis associated a missense DCLRE1C variant with V-gene and J-gene trimming of TCR beta chains, and an independent cohort replicated the association. Correlated functional status among segregating V segments might reflect linkage disequilibrium, but an unknown experimental factor could not be ruled out. Because HLA typing was unavailable for some donors at each locus, only the typed subset was used in association tests. Specific HLA alleles were associated with 15,000 to 20,000 TCR beta sequences at a false discovery rate of 0.05 in a later analysis. In vitro tests confirmed that a few of the cytomegalovirus-associated TCR beta chains recognize cytomegalovirus antigens. In a later analysis, HLA-associated TCR beta chains were found to be more clonally expanded and to have lower generation probabilities than equally common non-associated chains.

The chain is assembled from TRBV27 and TRBJ2-7, with a weak D call of TRBD2 (5 bases match). This sequence was found in a woman in her 30s in good health and CMV-seronegative. Sequencing used PBMCs. The nucleotide sequence is given as TGTGCCAGCAGTTTGGTACTGGACTCCCACGAGCAGTACTTC. This is translated as CASSLVLDSHEQYF.